This entry concerns a single T cell receptor beta chain. This sample is part of a study of T cell responses to AZD1222 COVID-19 vaccine. Germline V gene lookup returns CDR1 SGHTA and CDR2 FQGNSA. This CDR3 is 12 amino acids long. The ends were cut back, 4 bases at V and 2 bases at J, with 4 bases in the middle. TCRdb's copy holds only in-frame clones and misses some; the assay was immunoSEQ multiplex PCR. Counted here are roughly 150,000 clones, about nine tenths occurring once; the ten biggest clones make up about 6%. The TCR sequence derives from an adult who received the AZD1222 COVID-19 vaccine. The chain has TRBV7-2 and TRBJ2-3; D call uncertain. The sequencing used peripheral blood, collected 28 days after the second AZD1222 dose. The CDR3 spells CASSSTTDTQYF. CDR3 nucleotides: TGTGCCAGCAGCTCTACCACAGATACGCAGTATTTT.